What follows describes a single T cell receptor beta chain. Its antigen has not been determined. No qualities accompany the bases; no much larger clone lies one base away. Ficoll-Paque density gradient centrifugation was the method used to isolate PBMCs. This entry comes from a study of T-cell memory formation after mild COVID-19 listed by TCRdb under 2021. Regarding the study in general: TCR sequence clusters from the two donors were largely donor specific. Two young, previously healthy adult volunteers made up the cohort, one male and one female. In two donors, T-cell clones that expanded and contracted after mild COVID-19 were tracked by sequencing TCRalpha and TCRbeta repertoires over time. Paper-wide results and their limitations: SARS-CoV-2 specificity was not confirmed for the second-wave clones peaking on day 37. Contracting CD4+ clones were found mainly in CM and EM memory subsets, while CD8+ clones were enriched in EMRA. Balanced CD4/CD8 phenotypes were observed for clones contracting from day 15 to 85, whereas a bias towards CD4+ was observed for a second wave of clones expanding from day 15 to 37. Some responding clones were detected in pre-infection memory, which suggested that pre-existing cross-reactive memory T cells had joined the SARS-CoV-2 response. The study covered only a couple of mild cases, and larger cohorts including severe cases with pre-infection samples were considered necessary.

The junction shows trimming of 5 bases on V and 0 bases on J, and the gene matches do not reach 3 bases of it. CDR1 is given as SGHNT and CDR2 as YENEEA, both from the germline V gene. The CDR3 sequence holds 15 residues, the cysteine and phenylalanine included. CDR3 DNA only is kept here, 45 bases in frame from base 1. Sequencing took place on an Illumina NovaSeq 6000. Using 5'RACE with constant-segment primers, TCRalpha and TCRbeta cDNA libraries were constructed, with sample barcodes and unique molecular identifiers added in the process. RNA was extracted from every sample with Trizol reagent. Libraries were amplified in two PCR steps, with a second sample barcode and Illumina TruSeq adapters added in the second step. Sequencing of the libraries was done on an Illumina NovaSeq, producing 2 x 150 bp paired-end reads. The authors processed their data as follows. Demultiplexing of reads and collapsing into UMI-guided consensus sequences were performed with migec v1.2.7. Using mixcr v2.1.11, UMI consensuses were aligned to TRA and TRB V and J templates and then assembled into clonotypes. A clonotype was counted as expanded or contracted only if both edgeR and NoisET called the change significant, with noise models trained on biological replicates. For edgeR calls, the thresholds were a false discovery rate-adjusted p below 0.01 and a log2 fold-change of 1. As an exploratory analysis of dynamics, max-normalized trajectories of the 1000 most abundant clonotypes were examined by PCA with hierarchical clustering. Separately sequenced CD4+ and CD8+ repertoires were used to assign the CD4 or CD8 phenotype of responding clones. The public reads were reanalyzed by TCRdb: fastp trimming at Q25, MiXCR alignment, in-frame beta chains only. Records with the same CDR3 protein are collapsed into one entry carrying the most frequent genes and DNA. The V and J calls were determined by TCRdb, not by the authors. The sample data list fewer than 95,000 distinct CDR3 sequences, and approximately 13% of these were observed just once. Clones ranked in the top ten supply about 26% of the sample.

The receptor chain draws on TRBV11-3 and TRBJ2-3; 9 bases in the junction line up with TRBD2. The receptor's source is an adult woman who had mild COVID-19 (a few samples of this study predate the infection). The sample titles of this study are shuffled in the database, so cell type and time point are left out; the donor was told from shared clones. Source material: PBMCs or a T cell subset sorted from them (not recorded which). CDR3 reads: CASSRGGESTDTQYF. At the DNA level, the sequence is TGTGCCAGCAGCCGCGGGGGGGAGAGCACAGATACGCAGTATTTT.